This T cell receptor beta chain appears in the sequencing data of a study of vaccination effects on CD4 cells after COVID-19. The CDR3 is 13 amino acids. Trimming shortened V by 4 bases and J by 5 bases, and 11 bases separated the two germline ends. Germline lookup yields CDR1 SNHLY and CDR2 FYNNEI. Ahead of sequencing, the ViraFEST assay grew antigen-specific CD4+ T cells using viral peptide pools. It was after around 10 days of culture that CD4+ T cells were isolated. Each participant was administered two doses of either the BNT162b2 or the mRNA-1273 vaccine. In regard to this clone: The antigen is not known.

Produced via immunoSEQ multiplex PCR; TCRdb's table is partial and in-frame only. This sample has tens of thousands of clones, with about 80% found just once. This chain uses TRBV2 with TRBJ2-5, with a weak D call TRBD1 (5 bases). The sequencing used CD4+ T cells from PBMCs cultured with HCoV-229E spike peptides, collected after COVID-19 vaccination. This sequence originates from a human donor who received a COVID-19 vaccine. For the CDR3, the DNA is TGTGCCAGCAGTGTCCACTGGGGCGAGACCCAGTACTTC. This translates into CASSVHWGETQYF.